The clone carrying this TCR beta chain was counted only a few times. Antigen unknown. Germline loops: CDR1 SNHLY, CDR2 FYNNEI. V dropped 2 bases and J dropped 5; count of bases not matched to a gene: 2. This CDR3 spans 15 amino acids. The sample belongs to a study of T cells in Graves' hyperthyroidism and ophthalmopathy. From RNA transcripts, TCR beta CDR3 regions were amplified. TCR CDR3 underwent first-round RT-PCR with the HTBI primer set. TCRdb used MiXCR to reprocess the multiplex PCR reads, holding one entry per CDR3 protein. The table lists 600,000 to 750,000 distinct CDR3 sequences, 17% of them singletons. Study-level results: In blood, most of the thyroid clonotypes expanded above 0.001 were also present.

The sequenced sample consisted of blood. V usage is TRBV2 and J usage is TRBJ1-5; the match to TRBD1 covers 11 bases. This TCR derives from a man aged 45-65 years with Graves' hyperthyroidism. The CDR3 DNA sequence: TGTGCCAGCAGTGAATGGACAGGGGGCCATCAGCCCCAGCATTTT. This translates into CASSEWTGGHQPQHF.